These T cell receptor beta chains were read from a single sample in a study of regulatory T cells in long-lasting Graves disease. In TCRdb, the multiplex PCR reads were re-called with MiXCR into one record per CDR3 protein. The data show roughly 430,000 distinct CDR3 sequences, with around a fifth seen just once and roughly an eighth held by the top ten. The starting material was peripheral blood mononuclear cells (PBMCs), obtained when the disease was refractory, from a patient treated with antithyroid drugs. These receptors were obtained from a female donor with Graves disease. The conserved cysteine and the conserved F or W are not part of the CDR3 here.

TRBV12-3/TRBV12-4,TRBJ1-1,ASSPKVAEAF
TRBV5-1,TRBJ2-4,ASSQPDRCKNIQY
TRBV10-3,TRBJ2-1,AIKVLVREHSSYNEQF
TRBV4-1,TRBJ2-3,ASSQVGSPSTDTQY
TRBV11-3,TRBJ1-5,ASSRGSTRDQPQH
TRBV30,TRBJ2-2,AWSVLGELF
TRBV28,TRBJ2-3,ASSSPAFTDTQY
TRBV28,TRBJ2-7,ASSLVGQGSYEQY
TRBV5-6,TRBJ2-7,ASSPANRFYYEQH
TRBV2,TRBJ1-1,ASADAQLKMNTEAF
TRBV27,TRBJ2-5,ASSPGTQQETQY
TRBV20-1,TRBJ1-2,SASYLTGSGYT
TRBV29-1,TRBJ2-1,SAKGGQGESYNEQF
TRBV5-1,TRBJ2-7,ASSYRAESYEQY
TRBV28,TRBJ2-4,ASSLSLGDIQY
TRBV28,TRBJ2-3,ASTSERGVADTQY
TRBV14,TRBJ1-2,ASSPGPRGGYT